These 28 T cell receptor beta chains came from one sample sequenced in a study of blood T cell repertoires in COVID-19. The protocol was immunoSEQ multiplex PCR, while the TCRdb copy is restricted to in-frame clones and leaves out a portion. This sample carries over 150,000 clones, approximately 80% of them seen once, and the ten largest clones take about 29%. Sequencing input: peripheral blood. The origin of the receptors is a woman between 55 and 75 years old with acute or convalescent COVID-19.

The V gene is TRBV2, the J gene TRBJ1-6; no definite D call. The V end was cut by 6 bases, the J end by 0 bases, with 6 bases between. CDR1 is SNHLY, CDR2 FYNNEI, per germline. CDR3 size: 14 residues. The CDR3 protein is CASRLSSYNSPLHF. CDR3 sequence (DNA): TGTGCCAGCAGGCTGAGCTCCTATAATTCACCCCTCCACTTT.

This sequence joins TRBV2 and TRBJ2-5, with 13 bases that match TRBD2. J gave up 1 base and V 7 bases, and 3 bases lay outside the gene matches. Germline V lookup: CDR1 SNHLY, CDR2 FYNNEI. The CDR3 extends over 15 amino acids. The CDR3 reads CASKGLAGPQETQYF. The CDR3 DNA is TGTGCCAGCAAGGGACTAGCGGGGCCCCAAGAGACCCAGTACTTC. Using reference TRBV2 and TRBJ2-5 for the parts outside the CDR3, the full variable domain is EPEVTQTPSHQVTQMGQEVILRCVPISNHLYFYWYRQILGQKVEFLVSFYNNEISEKSEIFDDQFSVERPDGSNFTLKIRSTKLEDSAMYFCASKGLAGPQETQYFGPGTRLLVL.

The V gene is TRBV9, the J gene TRBJ2-1, with 8 bases fitting TRBD1. CDR1 is SGDLS and CDR2 is YYNGEE in the germline V gene. This CDR3 is built from 15 residues. Trimming at V came to 1 base and at J to 7 bases, leaving 7 bases not matched to a gene. The DNA of the CDR3 is TGTGCCAGCAGCGTAACTCAGGGGGCGGGAAATGAGCAGTTCTTC. It translates to CASSVTQGAGNEQFF.

The genes are TRBV7-3 and TRBJ1-1; 8 nucleotides align to TRBD1. Germline values: CDR1 SGHTA, CDR2 FQGTGA. V was clipped by 4 bases and J by 7 bases; unmatched bases: 8. The CDR3 is 14 amino acids. For the CDR3, the DNA is TGTGCCAGCAGCTCGTCCGGACAGGGACGTGAAGCTTTCTTT. Amino acids: CASSSSGQGREAFF.

This clone has just a few counts. This sequence joins TRBV12-3 or TRBV12-4 and TRBJ1-2; TRBD1 aligns across 7 bases. The CDR3 runs to 12 residues. Trimming removed 6 bases from V and 4 bases from J; junction bases left unmatched: 2. CDR3 loop: CASRTGAYGYTF. CDR3 DNA sequence: TGTGCCAGCAGAACAGGGGCCTATGGCTACACCTTC.

The V and J genes are TRBV5-1 and TRBJ1-4; 8 nucleotides match TRBD1. The CDR3 is 16 amino acids. After removal of 2 bases from V and 7 bases from J, the junction contained 10 bases not matched to a gene. Germline V lookup: CDR1 SGHRS, CDR2 YFSETQ. The CDR3 here is CASSLQPTGATEKLFF. The CDR3 region has the DNA TGCGCCAGCAGCTTACAGCCGACAGGGGCAACTGAAAAACTGTTTTTT.

This chain's CDR3 is CASSSSGTANYEQYV. The CDR3 DNA is TGTGCCAGCAGTTCCTCCGGGACAGCCAACTACGAGCAGTACGTC. The V and J genes are TRBV28 and TRBJ2-7; 7 bases map to TRBD1. Germline CDR1 reads MDHEN; CDR2 reads SYDVKM. V lost 4 bases, J lost 3 bases, and 9 bases stayed unmatched. The CDR3 loop spans 15 amino acids.

The genes are TRBV18 and TRBJ1-5, with 7 bases lining up with TRBD1. CDR1 and CDR2 (germline): KGHSH, LQKENI. After removal of 5 bases from V and 0 bases from J, the junction contained 7 bases not matched to a gene. The CDR3 length is 16 residues. Here the CDR3 DNA reads TGTGCCAGCTCAACACTTAACAGGGGTAGCAATCAGCCCCAGCATTTT. Its translation is CASSTLNRGSNQPQHF.

The chain combines TRBV5-4 with TRBJ2-3; 10 nucleotides agree with TRBD1. V lost 5 bases, J lost 4 bases, and 7 bases stayed unmatched. The germline CDR1 and CDR2 sequences are SGHNT and YYREEE (reference sequence). The CDR3 spans 15 residues. CDR3 region: CASSSGTGVADTQYF. In DNA form, the CDR3 reads TGTGCCAGCAGTTCCGGGACAGGGGTGGCAGATACGCAGTATTTT.

This clone is a singleton in its sample. The V gene is TRBV30, the J gene TRBJ1-5; D not certain. V lost 0 bases and J 0 bases, leaving 6 bases between the germline ends. This CDR3 has 14 amino acids. Germline CDR1 is GTSNPN and CDR2 is SVGIG (reference sequence). DNA for the CDR3: TGTGCCTGGAGTGTACTAGATAGCAATCAGCCCCAGCATTTT. This gives the protein CAWSVLDSNQPQHF.

V usage is TRBV15 and J usage is TRBJ1-4; D is unresolved. Trimming took off 0 bases at V and 3 bases at J, with 11 bases between the two ends. The CDR3 loop spans 16 amino acids. Germline CDR1 and CDR2: LNHNV and YYDKDF (reference sequence). The CDR3 loop reads CATSREGMRANEKLFF. As DNA, the CDR3 is TGTGCCACCAGCAGAGAAGGGATGAGGGCTAATGAAAAACTGTTTTTT.

This clone was found once. V and J are TRBV5-1 and TRBJ2-2; the D gene is possibly TRBD2 (7 bases). The length of the CDR3 is 16 residues. V was clipped by 3 bases and J by 0 bases, with 12 bases between them. CDR1 SGHRS and CDR2 YFSETQ come from the germline V gene. The CDR3 reads CASSWGGGTNTGELFF. The CDR3 DNA is TGCGCCAGCAGCTGGGGAGGGGGGACGAACACCGGGGAGCTGTTTTTT.

This chain uses TRBV7-2 with TRBJ2-2, with a tentative D call TRBD1 (6 bases). Germline-derived CDR1 and CDR2 are SGHTA and FQGNSA. The CDR3 contains 16 residues. Trimming removed 0 bases from V and 1 base from J, with 9 bases in between. The CDR3 region is CASSLAWGLNTGELFF. Written as DNA, the CDR3 is TGTGCCAGCAGCTTAGCGTGGGGGCTGAACACCGGGGAGCTGTTTTTT.

V usage is TRBV30 and J usage is TRBJ2-1; 13 bases line up with TRBD2. The CDR3 sequence is 17 residues long. After removal of 2 bases from V and 10 bases from J, the junction contained 14 bases not matched to a gene. Germline loops: CDR1 GTSNPN, CDR2 SVGIG (reference sequence). The CDR3 spells CAWSPARTSGGVKEQFF. In DNA form, the CDR3 reads TGTGCCTGGAGTCCCGCCCGGACTAGCGGGGGAGTAAAAGAGCAGTTCTTC.

V usage is TRBV24-1 and J usage is TRBJ1-5, with a tentative D call TRBD1 (6 bases). The CDR3 totals 15 residues. The V gene lost 5 bases and the J gene lost 0 bases, with 10 bases spanning the gap. Germline CDR1 is KGHDR and CDR2 is SFDVKD. The CDR3 DNA follows: TGTGCCACCAGTGCCCGACAGGCTAGCAATCAGCCCCAGCATTTT. Translated, it gives CATSARQASNQPQHF.

V and J are TRBV7-8 and TRBJ1-3, with 10 positions matching TRBD1. The junction had 10 bases not matched to a gene; V was cut back by 4 bases and J by 4 bases. Per germline, CDR1 SGHVS and CDR2 FQNEAQ. The CDR3 is 17 amino acids. The CDR3 DNA follows: TGTGCCAGCAGCTCAGGGGGACAGGGGATTTCGGGAAACACCATATATTTT. It is translated as CASSSGGQGISGNTIYF.

This chain links TRBV4-2 with TRBJ2-1; 9 bases line up with TRBD1. This CDR3 region has 15 residues. From germline, CDR1 is LGHNA and CDR2 YNFKEQ. Unmatched junction bases numbered 2, after V lost 1 base and J lost 4 bases. The CDR3 DNA is TGTGCCAGCAGCCAAGCCGGGACAGGGTACAATGAGCAGTTCTTC. Protein: CASSQAGTGYNEQFF.

V usage is TRBV30 and J usage is TRBJ1-2; D is perhaps TRBD1 (5 bases). This CDR3 comprises 14 residues. Germline lookup yields CDR1 GTSNPN and CDR2 SVGIG (reference sequence). The germline V and J ends were trimmed by 3 bases and 1 base, with 12 bases remaining between them. CDR3 nucleotides: TGTGCCTGGAGGGCTGCAGGGTTTAACTATGGCTACACCTTC. Its translation: CAWRAAGFNYGYTF.

J is TRBJ2-1 and V is TRBV7-8, with 10 bases that match TRBD2. The CDR3 is 16 amino acids. Germline-derived CDR1 and CDR2 are SGHVS and FQNEAQ. The V segment lost 4 bases and the J segment 6 bases; nucleotides outside the gene matches: 9. CDR3 protein: CASSSRVASGGNEQFF. CDR3 bases: TGTGCCAGCAGCTCCAGAGTGGCTAGCGGGGGCAATGAGCAGTTCTTC.

This chain joins TRBV12-5 and TRBJ1-5; TRBD1 aligns across 7 bases. V lost 4 bases, J lost 5 bases, and 2 bases stayed unmatched. CDR1 is LGHNT, CDR2 FRNRAP, per germline. The CDR3 is 13 residues long. CDR3 sequence reads: CASGSGGYQPQHF. CDR3 coding DNA: TGTGCTAGTGGTTCAGGGGGATATCAGCCCCAGCATTTT.

This clone was counted only a few times. The V gene is TRBV7-6, the J gene TRBJ2-7; 7 bases map to TRBD1. The CDR3 is 16 residues long. V shed 5 bases, J shed 6 bases, and the junction held 16 bases outside the gene matches. Germline V gene sequence: CDR1 SGHVS, CDR2 FNYEAQ. The CDR3 sequence is CASSAGTVLIKSEQYF. The CDR3 nucleotides are TGTGCCAGCAGCGCCGGGACAGTATTGATCAAAAGCGAGCAGTACTTC.

V and J are TRBV30 and TRBJ2-5, with TRBD2 identical over 8 bases. This CDR3 spans 15 amino acids. V dropped 1 base and J dropped 4; count of bases not matched to a gene: 8. Germline V CDR1 and CDR2: GTSNPN, SVGIG (reference sequence). CDR3 residues: CAWSDLTGGAETQYF. The DNA for the CDR3 is TGTGCCTGGAGTGACCTCACCGGGGGGGCAGAGACCCAGTACTTC. The full variable domain, completed using reference TRBV30 and TRBJ2-5, is SQTIHQWPATLVQPVGSPLSLECTVEGTSNPNLYWYRQAAGRGLQLLFYSVGIGQISSEVPQNLSASRPQDRQFILSSKKLLLSDSGFYLCAWSDLTGGAETQYFGPGTRLLVL.

The J gene is TRBJ1-1, the V gene TRBV18; no clear D gene. The CDR3 is 14 amino acids. V was clipped by 0 bases and J by 10 bases, with 15 bases between them. Looked up from germline, CDR1 is KGHSH and CDR2 is LQKENI. CDR3 sequence reads: CASSPPVERSIAFF. DNA of the CDR3: TGTGCCAGCTCACCACCGGTGGAGCGATCGATAGCTTTCTTT.

V gene TRBV5-1 combines with J gene TRBJ2-1; TRBD2 might be the D (6 bases). V lost 3 bases and J lost 10, with 17 bases in between. The CDR3 runs to 14 residues. Germline V CDR1 and CDR2: SGHRS, YFSETQ. The CDR3 loop reads CASSSDPPGGEQFF. Written as DNA, the CDR3 is TGCGCCAGCAGCTCCGACCCGCCCGGAGGGGAGCAGTTCTTC.

The chain joins TRBV4-1 to TRBJ1-6; D unclear. Germline CDR1 reads MGHRA; CDR2 reads YSYEKL. This CDR3 is built from 15 residues. V lost 4 bases, J lost 7 bases, and 14 bases lay in between. The CDR3 protein is CASSRGLTPNSPLHF. DNA of the CDR3: TGCGCCAGCAGCCGCGGACTGACCCCGAATTCACCCCTCCACTTT.

The genes are TRBV6-1 and TRBJ2-3; a weak D match, TRBD2 (5 bases). Between the trimmed V and J ends, which lost 2 bases and 4 bases, there was a span of 13 bases. Per the germline V gene, CDR1 is MNHNS and CDR2 is SASEGT. This CDR3 contains 15 residues. This chain's CDR3 is CASSEPGYSPDTQYF. As DNA, the CDR3 is TGTGCCAGCAGTGAACCGGGGTATTCCCCAGATACGCAGTATTTT.

The genes are TRBV5-1 and TRBJ2-2; 8 bases map to TRBD1. Germline V gene data show CDR1 as SGHRS and CDR2 as YFSETQ. J lost 4 bases, V lost 4 bases, and 6 bases had no gene match. The CDR3 covers 15 residues. CDR3 sequence: CASSQDRVGTGELFF. CDR3 bases: TGCGCCAGCAGCCAGGACAGGGTTGGCACCGGGGAGCTGTTTTTT. Supplemented by reference TRBV5-1 and TRBJ2-2, the full variable domain reads KAGVTQTPRYLIKTRGQQVTLSCSPISGHRSVSWYQQTPGQGLQFLFEYFSETQRNKGNFPGRFSGRQFSNSRSEMNVSTLELGDSALYLCASSQDRVGTGELFFGEGSRLTVL.

The V call is TRBV27, the J call TRBJ2-2; 13 nucleotides align to TRBD2. The germline V gene encodes CDR1 MNHEY and CDR2 SMNVEV (reference sequence). The CDR3 length is 16 residues. V lost 3 bases to trimming and J lost 6 bases; unmatched junction nucleotides: 4. CDR3: CASSFGTSGTPGELFF. The CDR3 nucleotides are TGTGCCAGCAGTTTTGGGACTAGCGGGACTCCCGGGGAGCTGTTTTTT.